This T cell receptor (beta chain) was profiled in a study of cytomegalovirus exposure and HLA in healthy donors. Study-level findings and limits: There were fewer than 200 TCR beta chains listed as cytomegalovirus-associated. Testing in vitro showed a few CMV-associated chains specific for CMV antigens. A later analysis found that most CMV-associated TCR beta chains appeared HLA-restricted. Most likely, a cluster of highly shared sequence variants arose as a sequencing artifact.

PCR employed 60 Vbeta and 13 Jbeta primers. Some clones are missing from TCRdb's copy, which holds only in-frame ones; the method was immunoSEQ multiplex PCR. The sample carries tens of thousands of clones, roughly 78% recorded once. Deletions cut 3 bases from V and 4 bases from J, with 18 bases between. Germline lookup yields CDR1 MGHRA and CDR2 YSYEKL. This CDR3 has 17 amino acids. Of note for this clone: Its target is unknown.

The rearrangement links TRBV4-1 to TRBJ1-4; D perhaps matches TRBD1 (6 bases). The sequencing input was PBMCs. This sequence originates from a male donor in good health and CMV-seropositive. The CDR3 coding sequence is TGCGCCAGCAGCCAGTTAGGTGACAGGCGCCTTAATGAAAAACTGTTTTTT. It codes for CASSQLGDRRLNEKLFF.